These 8 T cell receptor beta chains came from one sample sequenced in a study of blood T cell repertoires in COVID-19. TCRdb's table, derived via immunoSEQ multiplex PCR, lists solely in-frame clones and lacks some. The sample has 60,000 or so clones, about 74% seen once. Sequenced input: peripheral blood. The receptor source for this set is a woman of 80 years or more with acute or convalescent COVID-19.

This clone appeared once. The chain couples TRBV19 to TRBJ1-1; D not certain. The CDR3 is 12 amino acids. The germline V gene encodes CDR1 LNHDA and CDR2 SQIVND (reference sequence). Trimming took 3 bases from V and 11 from J, leaving 13 bases between them. Written as DNA, the CDR3 is TGTGCCAGTAGTATGCAGGCGGAGCGGGCTTTCTTT. This sequence encodes CASSMQAERAFF.

This rearrangement joins TRBV4-2 to TRBJ2-1, with TRBD1 identical over 9 bases. This CDR3 region has 15 residues. Trimming took 2 bases from V and 2 from J; bases not matched to a gene: 1. Per the germline V gene, CDR1 is LGHNA and CDR2 is YNFKEQ. The CDR3 protein is CASSQRDRAYNEQFF. CDR3 DNA sequence: TGTGCCAGCAGCCAAAGGGACAGGGCCTACAATGAGCAGTTCTTC.

V is TRBV6-6 and J is TRBJ2-1, with TRBD1 identical over 9 bases. V was pared by 6 bases and J by 7 bases, with 4 bases of the junction left unmatched. Germline values: CDR1 MNHNY, CDR2 SVGAGI (reference sequence). The CDR3 length is 13 residues. The CDR3 DNA reads as TGTGCCAGCAGCCGGGACAGGGTAAATGAGCAGTTCTTC. Translation gives CASSRDRVNEQFF.

The CDR3 reads CASSLRTDPNYGYTF. In nucleotides, the CDR3 is TGTGCCAGCTCACTAAGGACAGATCCTAACTATGGCTACACCTTC. This chain links TRBV18 with TRBJ1-2; a possible D gene is TRBD1 (6 bases). From germline, CDR1 is KGHSH and CDR2 LQKENI. The V gene lost 4 bases and the J gene lost 0 bases, with 12 bases spanning the gap. CDR3 length: 15 residues.

V usage is TRBV6-2 or TRBV6-3 and J usage is TRBJ1-5, with TRBD1 matching over 7 bases. Germline CDR1 is MNHEY and CDR2 is SVGEGT. V shed 2 bases and J 3 bases; nucleotides not matched to a gene: 10. The CDR3 is 17 amino acids. As DNA, the CDR3 is TGTGCCAGCAGTTACCTACCTCGGGACAGCGACAATCAGCCCCAGCATTTT. Its protein product is CASSYLPRDSDNQPQHF.

V is TRBV4-1 and J is TRBJ2-6, with D possibly TRBD2 on 5 matching bases. The V gene lost 4 bases and the J gene lost 1 base, with 11 bases spanning the gap. There are 16 residues in the CDR3. The germline gives CDR1 MGHRA, CDR2 YSYEKL. In DNA form, the CDR3 reads TGCGCCAGCAGCCGGCAAAGGGAGTCTGGGGCCAACGTCCTGACTTTC. This codes for CASSRQRESGANVLTF.

This chain joins TRBV7-8 and TRBJ2-1, with TRBD2 as a possible D gene (6 bases). Germline V CDR1 and CDR2: SGHVS, FQNEAQ. The ends were cut back, 1 base at V and 5 bases at J, with 21 bases in the middle. The CDR3 extends over 18 amino acids. The CDR3 spells CASSLVVGVQAGHNEQFF. In DNA form, the CDR3 reads TGTGCCAGCAGCTTAGTGGTAGGGGTGCAAGCGGGTCACAATGAGCAGTTCTTC.

This rearrangement joins TRBV5-1 to TRBJ1-1, with TRBD1 identical over 8 bases. The J segment lost 1 base and the V segment lost 4 bases, leaving 15 bases of the junction unmatched. CDR3 length equals 18 residues. CDR1 and CDR2 from the germline V gene are SGHRS and YFSETQ. The CDR3 sequence is CASSNLPLTGAGNTEAFF. The CDR3 bases are TGCGCCAGCAGCAACCTCCCTCTGACAGGGGCAGGGAACACTGAAGCTTTCTTT.